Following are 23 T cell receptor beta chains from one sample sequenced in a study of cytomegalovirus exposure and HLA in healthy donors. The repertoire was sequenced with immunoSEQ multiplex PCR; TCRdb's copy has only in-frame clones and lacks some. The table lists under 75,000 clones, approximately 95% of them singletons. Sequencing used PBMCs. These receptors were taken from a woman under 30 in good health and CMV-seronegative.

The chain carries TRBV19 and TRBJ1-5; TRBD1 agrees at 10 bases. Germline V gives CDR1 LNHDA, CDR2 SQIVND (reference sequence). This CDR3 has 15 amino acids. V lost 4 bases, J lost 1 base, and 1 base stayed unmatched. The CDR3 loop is CASSKGQGSNQPQHF. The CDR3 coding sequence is TGTGCCAGTAGTAAGGGACAGGGGAGCAATCAGCCCCAGCATTTT.

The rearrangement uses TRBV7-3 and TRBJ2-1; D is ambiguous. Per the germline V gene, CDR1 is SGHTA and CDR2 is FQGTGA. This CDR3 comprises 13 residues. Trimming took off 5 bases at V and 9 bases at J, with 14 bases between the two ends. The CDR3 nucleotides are TGTGCCAGCAGCCCCTTTTTCTCGGGTGAGCAGTTCTTC. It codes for CASSPFFSGEQFF. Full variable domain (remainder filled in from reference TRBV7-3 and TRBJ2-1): GAGVSQTPSNKVTEKGKYVELRCDPISGHTALYWYRQSLGQGPEFLIYFQGTGAADDSGLPNDRFFAVRPEGSVSTLKIQRTERGDSAVYLCASSPFFSGEQFFGPGTRLTVL.

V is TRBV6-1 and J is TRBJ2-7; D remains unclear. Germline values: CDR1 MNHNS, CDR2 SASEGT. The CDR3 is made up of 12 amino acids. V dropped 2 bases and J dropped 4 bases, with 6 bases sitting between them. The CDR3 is CASSELSYEQYF. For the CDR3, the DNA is TGTGCCAGCAGTGAATTGTCGTACGAGCAGTACTTC.

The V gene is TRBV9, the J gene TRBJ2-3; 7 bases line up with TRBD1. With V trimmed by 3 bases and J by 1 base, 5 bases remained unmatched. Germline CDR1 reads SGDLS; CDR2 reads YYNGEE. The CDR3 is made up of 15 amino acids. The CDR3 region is CASSAQGVGTDTQYF. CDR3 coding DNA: TGTGCCAGCAGCGCGCAGGGGGTCGGCACAGATACGCAGTATTTT.

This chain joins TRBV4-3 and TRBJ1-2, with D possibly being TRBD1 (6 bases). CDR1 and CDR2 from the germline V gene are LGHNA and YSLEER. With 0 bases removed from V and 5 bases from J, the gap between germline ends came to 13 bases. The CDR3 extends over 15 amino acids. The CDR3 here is CASSQEGAGVYGYTF. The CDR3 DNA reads TGCGCCAGCAGCCAAGAGGGGGCAGGGGTGTATGGCTACACCTTC.

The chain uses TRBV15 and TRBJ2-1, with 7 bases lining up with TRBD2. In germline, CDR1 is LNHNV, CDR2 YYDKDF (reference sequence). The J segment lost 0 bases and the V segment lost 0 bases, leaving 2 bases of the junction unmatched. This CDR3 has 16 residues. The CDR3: CATSRDSGGSYNEQFF. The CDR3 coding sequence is TGTGCCACCAGCAGAGATTCGGGGGGCTCCTACAATGAGCAGTTCTTC.

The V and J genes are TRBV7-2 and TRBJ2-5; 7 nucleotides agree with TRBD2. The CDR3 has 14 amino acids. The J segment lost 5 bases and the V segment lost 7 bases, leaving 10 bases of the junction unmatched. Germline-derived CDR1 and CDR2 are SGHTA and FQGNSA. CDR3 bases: TGTGCCAGCACCTACGGTGGGGGAGGGGAGACCCAGTACTTC. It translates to CASTYGGGGETQYF.

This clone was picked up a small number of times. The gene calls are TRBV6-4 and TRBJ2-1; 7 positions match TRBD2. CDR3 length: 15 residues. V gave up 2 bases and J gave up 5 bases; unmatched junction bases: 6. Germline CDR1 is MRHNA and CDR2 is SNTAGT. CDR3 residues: CASSDGAGEHNEQFF. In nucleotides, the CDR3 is TGTGCCAGCAGTGACGGGGCGGGGGAGCACAATGAGCAGTTCTTC.

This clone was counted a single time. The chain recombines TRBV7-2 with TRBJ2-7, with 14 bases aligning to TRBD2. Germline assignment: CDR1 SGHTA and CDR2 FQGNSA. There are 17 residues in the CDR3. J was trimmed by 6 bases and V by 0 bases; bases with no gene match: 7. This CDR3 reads CASSLAGTSGGAPEQYF. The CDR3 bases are TGTGCCAGCAGCTTAGCGGGGACTAGCGGGGGAGCTCCCGAGCAGTACTTC. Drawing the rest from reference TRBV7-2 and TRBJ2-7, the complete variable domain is GAGVSQSPSNKVTEKGKDVELRCDPISGHTALYWYRQSLGQGLEFLIYFQGNSAPDKSGLPSDRFSAERTGGSVSTLTIQRTQQEDSAVYLCASSLAGTSGGAPEQYFGPGTRLTVT.

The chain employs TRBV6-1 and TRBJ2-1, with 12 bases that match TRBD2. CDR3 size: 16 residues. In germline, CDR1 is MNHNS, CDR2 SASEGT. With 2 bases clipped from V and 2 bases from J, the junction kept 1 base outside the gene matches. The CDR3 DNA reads TGTGCCAGCAGTGAACTAGCGGGAGGGCCCTACAATGAGCAGTTCTTC. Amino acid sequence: CASSELAGGPYNEQFF.

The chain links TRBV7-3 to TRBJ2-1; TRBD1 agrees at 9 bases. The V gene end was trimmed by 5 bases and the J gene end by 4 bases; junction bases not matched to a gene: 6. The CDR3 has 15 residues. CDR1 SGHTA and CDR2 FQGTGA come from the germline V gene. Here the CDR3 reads CASSKGQGGYNEQFF. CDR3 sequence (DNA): TGTGCCAGCAGCAAGGGACAGGGTGGATACAATGAGCAGTTCTTC.

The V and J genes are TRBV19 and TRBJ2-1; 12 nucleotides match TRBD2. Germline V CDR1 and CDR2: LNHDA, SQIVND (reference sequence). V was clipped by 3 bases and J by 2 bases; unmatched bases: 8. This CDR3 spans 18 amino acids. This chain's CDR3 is CASSMGLAGGPPYNEQFF. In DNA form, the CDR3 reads TGTGCCAGTAGTATGGGGCTAGCGGGAGGGCCACCCTACAATGAGCAGTTCTTC.

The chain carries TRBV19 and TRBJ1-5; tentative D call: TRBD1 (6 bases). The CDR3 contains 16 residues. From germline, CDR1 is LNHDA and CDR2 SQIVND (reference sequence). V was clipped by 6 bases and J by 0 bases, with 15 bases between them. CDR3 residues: CASSTPGQYSNQPQHF. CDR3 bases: TGTGCCAGTAGCACCCCGGGACAATATAGCAATCAGCCCCAGCATTTT. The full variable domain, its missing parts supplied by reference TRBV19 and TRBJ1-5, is DGGITQSPKYLFRKEGQNVTLSCEQNLNHDAMYWYRQDPGQGLRLIYYSQIVNDFQKGDIAEGYSVSREKKESFPLTVTSAQKNPTAFYLCASSTPGQYSNQPQHFGDGTRLSIL.

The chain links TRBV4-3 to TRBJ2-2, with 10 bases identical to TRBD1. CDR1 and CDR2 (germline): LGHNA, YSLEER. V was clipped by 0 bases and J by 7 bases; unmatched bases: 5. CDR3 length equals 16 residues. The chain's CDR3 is CASSQDPGQGLGELFF. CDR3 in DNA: TGCGCCAGCAGCCAAGATCCGGGACAGGGGCTCGGGGAGCTGTTTTTT.

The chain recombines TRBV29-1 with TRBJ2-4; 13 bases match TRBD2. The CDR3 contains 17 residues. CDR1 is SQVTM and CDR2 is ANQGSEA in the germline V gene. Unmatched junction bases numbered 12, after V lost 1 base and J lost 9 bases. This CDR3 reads CSVEGGGTSGRVGIQYF. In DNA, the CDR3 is TGCAGCGTTGAAGGGGGGGGTACTAGCGGGAGGGTGGGCATTCAGTACTTC.

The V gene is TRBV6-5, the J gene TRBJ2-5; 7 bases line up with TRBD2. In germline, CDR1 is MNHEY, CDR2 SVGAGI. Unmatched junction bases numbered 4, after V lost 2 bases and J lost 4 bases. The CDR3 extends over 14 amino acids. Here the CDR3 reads CASSYPPGGETQYF. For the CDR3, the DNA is TGTGCCAGCAGTTACCCCCCGGGGGGAGAGACCCAGTACTTC.

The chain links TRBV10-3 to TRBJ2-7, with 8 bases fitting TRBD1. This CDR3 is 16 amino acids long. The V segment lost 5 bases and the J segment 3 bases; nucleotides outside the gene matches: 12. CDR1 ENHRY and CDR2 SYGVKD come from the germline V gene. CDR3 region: CAISSPDRVKLYEQYF. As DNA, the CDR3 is TGTGCCATCAGTTCCCCGGACAGGGTAAAACTCTACGAGCAGTACTTC.

The CDR3: CASTHRGAYEQYF. DNA for the CDR3: TGTGCCAGCACCCACAGGGGGGCCTACGAGCAGTACTTC. The rearrangement uses TRBV5-6 and TRBJ2-7, with TRBD1 identical over 8 bases. The CDR3 is 13 amino acids. V trimming: 6 bases; J trimming: 2 bases; junction bases outside the gene matches: 4. Germline CDR1 is SGHDT and CDR2 is YYEEEE.

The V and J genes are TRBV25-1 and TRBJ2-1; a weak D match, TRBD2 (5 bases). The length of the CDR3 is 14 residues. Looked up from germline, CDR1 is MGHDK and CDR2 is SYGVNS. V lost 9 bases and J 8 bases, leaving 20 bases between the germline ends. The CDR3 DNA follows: TGTGCCAGTCTCTCGGAGGCGAAGGGTTATGAGCAGTTCTTC. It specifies CASLSEAKGYEQFF. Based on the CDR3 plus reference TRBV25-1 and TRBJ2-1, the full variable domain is EADIYQTPRYLVIGTGKKITLECSQTMGHDKMYWYQQDPGMELHLIHYSYGVNSTEKGDLSSESTVSRIRTEHFPLTLESARPSHTSQYLCASLSEAKGYEQFFGPGTRLTVL.

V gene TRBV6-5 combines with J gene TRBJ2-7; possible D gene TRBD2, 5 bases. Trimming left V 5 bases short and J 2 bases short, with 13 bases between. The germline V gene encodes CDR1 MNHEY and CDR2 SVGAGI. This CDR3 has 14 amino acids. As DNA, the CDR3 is TGTGCCAGCAGTCCCTCCCGGGAAACCTACGAGCAGTACTTC. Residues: CASSPSRETYEQYF.

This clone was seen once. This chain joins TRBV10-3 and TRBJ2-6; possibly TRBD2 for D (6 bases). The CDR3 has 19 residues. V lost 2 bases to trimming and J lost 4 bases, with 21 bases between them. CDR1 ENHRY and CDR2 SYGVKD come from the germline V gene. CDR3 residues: CAISEGRGSPSEGANVLTF. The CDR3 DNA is TGTGCCATCAGTGAGGGCCGGGGGTCCCCCTCTGAGGGGGCCAACGTCCTGACTTTC.

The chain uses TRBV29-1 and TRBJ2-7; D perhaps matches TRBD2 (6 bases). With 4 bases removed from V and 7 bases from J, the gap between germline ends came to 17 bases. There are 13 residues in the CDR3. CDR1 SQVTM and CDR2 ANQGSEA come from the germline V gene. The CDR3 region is CSVGGGGPGEQYF. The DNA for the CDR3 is TGCAGCGTTGGTGGGGGAGGACCAGGGGAGCAGTACTTC.

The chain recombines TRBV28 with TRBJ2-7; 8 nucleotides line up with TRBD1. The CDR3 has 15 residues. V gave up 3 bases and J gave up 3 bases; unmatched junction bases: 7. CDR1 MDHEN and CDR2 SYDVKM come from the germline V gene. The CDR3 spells CASSLGQGAGYEQYF. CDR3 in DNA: TGTGCCAGCAGTTTGGGGCAGGGGGCGGGCTACGAGCAGTACTTC.